Shown below are 21 T cell receptor beta chains from a single sample sequenced in a study of CD8+ T cells in alopecia areata. cDNA reverse transcribed from extracted RNA served as the sequencing template. Some clones are missing from TCRdb's copy, which holds only in-frame ones; the method was immunoSEQ multiplex PCR. The sample yields 200,000 or so clones, about three fifths seen once. The source material was CD4+ T cells sorted from blood, sampled at week 0. The receptors come from a human donor with alopecia areata.

This chain links TRBV27 with TRBJ1-5; a possible D gene is TRBD1 (5 bases). V gave up 5 bases and J gave up 4 bases, with 12 bases separating them. The CDR3 is 14 residues long. The germline gives CDR1 MNHEY, CDR2 SMNVEV (reference sequence). The CDR3 region has the DNA TGTGCCAGCAGTCGGGGGGAGGGGAATCAGCCCCAGCATTTT. Its translation: CASSRGEGNQPQHF.

The rearrangement joins TRBV4-1 to TRBJ2-7; 7 bases agree with TRBD1. The CDR3 consists of 15 residues. V dropped 4 bases and J dropped 6; count of bases not matched to a gene: 12. The germline CDR1 and CDR2 sequences are MGHRA and YSYEKL. The CDR3 nucleotides are TGCGCCAGCAGCCCGCGCTACCATGACAGGGCCGAGCAGTACTTC. The encoded protein is CASSPRYHDRAEQYF.

This chain uses TRBV5-4 with TRBJ2-1; TRBD2 aligns across 8 bases. This CDR3 comprises 16 residues. J lost 10 bases, V lost 5 bases, and 17 bases had no gene match. The germline gives CDR1 SGHNT, CDR2 YYREEE (reference sequence). The CDR3 DNA sequence: TGTGCCAGCAGTAGTGCGATAGGGGCCGGCGGGGGGGAGCAGTTCTTC. Residues: CASSSAIGAGGGEQFF. Using reference TRBV5-4 and TRBJ2-1 for the parts outside the CDR3, the full variable domain is ETGVTQSPTHLIKTRGQQVTLRCSSQSGHNTVSWYQQALGQGPQFIFQYYREEENGRGNFPPRFSGLQFPNYSSELNVNALELDDSALYLCASSSAIGAGGGEQFFGPGTRLTVL.

V is TRBV27 and J is TRBJ1-4, with TRBD1 identical over 8 bases. The CDR3 totals 17 residues. The V gene end was trimmed by 6 bases and the J gene end by 4 bases; junction bases not matched to a gene: 13. CDR1 is MNHEY and CDR2 is SMNVEV in the germline V gene (reference sequence). The CDR3 nucleotides are TGTGCCAGCAGCCTACGACAGGGGCCCAACCTTAATGAAAAACTGTTTTTT. Residues: CASSLRQGPNLNEKLFF.

The rearrangement links TRBV5-1 to TRBJ1-1, with 9 bases fitting TRBD1. V dropped 4 bases and J dropped 4; count of bases not matched to a gene: 5. The germline gives CDR1 SGHRS, CDR2 YFSETQ. The CDR3 is 14 amino acids. The CDR3 DNA follows: TGCGCCAGCAGCAAAAGGGACAGGGTCACTGAAGCTTTCTTT. Translated, it gives CASSKRDRVTEAFF.

In DNA, the CDR3 is TGCAGCGTTGAAGTGTTGAACACTGAAGCTTTCTTT. Its protein is CSVEVLNTEAFF. This rearrangement joins TRBV29-1 to TRBJ1-1; D is uncertain. V was shortened by 1 base and J by 0 bases, with 3 bases between the two germline ends. Germline assignment: CDR1 SQVTM and CDR2 ANQGSEA. This CDR3 contains 12 residues.

The rearrangement joins TRBV13 to TRBJ2-6; unclear D gene. V was clipped by 4 bases and J by 0 bases, with 10 bases between them. Germline loops: CDR1 PRHDT, CDR2 FYEKMQ (reference sequence). The CDR3 has 16 amino acids. The CDR3 DNA follows: TGTGCCAGCAGCTCCCGAACCGCCTCTGGGGCCAACGTCCTGACTTTC. It translates to CASSSRTASGANVLTF.

The rearrangement joins TRBV29-1 to TRBJ2-1; 10 nucleotides line up with TRBD1. Trimming took 5 bases from V and 7 from J; bases not matched to a gene: 5. The length of the CDR3 is 13 residues. Germline CDR1 and CDR2: SQVTM and ANQGSEA. The CDR3 here is CSVRGQGGNEQFF. Written as DNA, the CDR3 is TGCAGCGTTCGCGGACAGGGGGGGAATGAGCAGTTCTTC.

The chain uses TRBV5-1 and TRBJ2-7; TRBD2 agrees at 9 bases. The CDR3 has 15 amino acids. Germline V gene data show CDR1 as SGHRS and CDR2 as YFSETQ. The J segment lost 3 bases and the V segment lost 0 bases, leaving 4 bases of the junction unmatched. CDR3 amino acids: CASSLVSSGNYEQYF. CDR3 DNA: TGCGCCAGCAGCTTGGTGTCTAGCGGGAACTACGAGCAGTACTTC.

The rearrangement joins TRBV5-4 to TRBJ1-6, with a tentative D call TRBD1 (5 bases). CDR3 length: 15 residues. Between the trimmed V and J ends, which lost 4 bases and 7 bases, there was a span of 15 bases. In germline, CDR1 is SGHNT, CDR2 YYREEE (reference sequence). CDR3 DNA sequence: TGTGCCAGCAGCCGTAGGGGAGGGAGCAATTCACCCCTCCACTTT. Its protein is CASSRRGGSNSPLHF.

This clone was detected only a few times. V is TRBV11-2 and J is TRBJ1-1; no reliable D call. From germline, CDR1 is SGHAT and CDR2 FQNNGV. The CDR3 is made up of 15 amino acids. Trimming stripped 5 bases from V and 1 base from J, with 14 bases between. The CDR3 protein is CASSPKWSGNTEAFF. The CDR3 DNA reads as TGTGCCAGCAGCCCCAAGTGGTCGGGGAACACTGAAGCTTTCTTT.

CDR3 amino acids: CASRRGDYEQYF. CDR3 nucleotide sequence: TGTGCCAGCAGGCGAGGGGACTACGAGCAGTACTTC. The chain recombines TRBV7-9 with TRBJ2-5, with D perhaps TRBD1 or TRBD2 (5 bases each). Gene TRBJ2-7 matches the end of the DNA better, so the J call may be wrong. The germline V gene has CDR1 SEHNR and CDR2 FQNEAQ (reference sequence). The CDR3 runs 12 residues.

The chain has TRBV4-1 and TRBJ2-7; D gene uncertain. CDR1 is MGHRA, CDR2 YSYEKL, per germline. V was trimmed by 3 bases and J by 1 base, leaving 7 bases between them. CDR3 size: 13 residues. CDR3 DNA sequence: TGCGCCAGCAGCCACGTGGGGTCCTACGAGCAGTACTTC. Protein sequence: CASSHVGSYEQYF.

The CDR3 coding sequence is TGTGCCAGTAGTATAGACAGGATCACTGAAGCTTTCTTT. Translation gives CASSIDRITEAFF. The V and J genes are TRBV19 and TRBJ1-1; D remains ambiguous. Germline-derived CDR1 and CDR2 are LNHDA and SQIVND (reference sequence). The CDR3 covers 13 residues. Trimming pared 0 bases from V and 4 bases from J, leaving 6 bases between.

The rearrangement links TRBV29-1 to TRBJ1-4; no reliable D call. The V gene's germline CDR1 is SQVTM and CDR2 ANQGSEA. The germline V and J ends were trimmed by 4 bases and 7 bases, with 13 bases remaining between them. This CDR3 comprises 13 residues. In nucleotides, the CDR3 is TGCAGCGTTGTCATGGGTAATTCTGAAAAACTGTTTTTT. This gives the protein CSVVMGNSEKLFF.

This clone has ten or more counts. The rearrangement joins TRBV10-3 to TRBJ2-1; no definite D call. Per the germline V gene, CDR1 is ENHRY and CDR2 is SYGVKD. V gave up 5 bases and J gave up 6 bases, with 17 bases separating them. The CDR3 is 15 amino acids. The CDR3 spells CAISTPRSGRNEQFF. The DNA of the CDR3 is TGTGCCATCAGTACCCCGCGGTCGGGTCGCAATGAGCAGTTCTTC.

CDR3 region: CASSSQALNTEAFF. The CDR3 nucleotides are TGTGCCAGCAGCTCACAGGCGTTGAACACTGAAGCTTTCTTT. The chain recombines TRBV25-1 with TRBJ1-1; D is possibly TRBD1 (5 bases). Germline V gene sequence: CDR1 MGHDK, CDR2 SYGVNS. This CDR3 is built from 14 residues. Between the trimmed V and J ends, which lost 6 bases and 0 bases, there was a span of 11 bases.

The genes are TRBV23-1 and TRBJ2-5, with D hard to call. TRBV23-1 is an ORF; its function is uncertain. The CDR3 covers 17 residues. Trimming left V 2 bases short and J 2 bases short, with 18 bases between. The CDR3 is CASSQNSKGGPQETQYF. The CDR3 DNA reads TGCGCCAGCAGTCAAAACAGTAAGGGTGGACCACAAGAGACCCAGTACTTC.

The chain links TRBV23-1 to TRBJ2-3, with D uncertain. TRBV23-1 belongs to the ORF category, with a function that is uncertain. The CDR3 is made up of 15 amino acids. V was cut by 0 bases and J by 5 bases, with 12 bases left in between. The CDR3 region is CASSQSSPEKDTQYF. The CDR3 DNA reads TGCGCCAGCAGTCAATCGTCCCCGGAGAAAGATACGCAGTATTTT.

This clone was counted a few times. The V gene is TRBV29-1, the J gene TRBJ1-4, with unresolved D. This CDR3 is 12 amino acids long. Per germline, CDR1 SQVTM and CDR2 ANQGSEA. V was trimmed by 5 bases and J by 3 bases, leaving 7 bases between them. Written as DNA, the CDR3 is TGCAGCGTTTCAAGGGCTAATGAAAAACTGTTTTTT. Translated: CSVSRANEKLFF.

The chain is built from TRBV7-9 and TRBJ2-2; D is unresolved. Germline V lookup: CDR1 SEHNR, CDR2 FQNEAQ (reference sequence). Trimming took 7 bases from V and 0 from J, leaving 9 bases between them. This CDR3 has 14 residues. The CDR3 sequence is CASNRQANTGELFF. The DNA of the CDR3 is TGTGCCAGCAATCGGCAGGCGAACACCGGGGAGCTGTTTTTT.